These 18 T cell receptor beta chains originate from one sample sequenced in a study of breast tumors, draining lymph nodes, adjacent tissues. TCRdb analysed the multiplex PCR reads with MiXCR anew, one entry per CDR3 protein. The table records over 150,000 distinct CDR3 sequences, approximately 30% of them present only once. Samples came from axillary lymph nodes draining the breast cancer. The sequencing input was axillary lymph node tissue. The source is a female donor with breast cancer. Some clones in this sample may be carry-over from other donors' samples.

Details on this clonotype: A read error is possible here, since a much larger clone lies one base away. This CDR3 fails to terminate in the conserved phenylalanine or tryptophan, so it likely reflects a read error. This chain connects TRBV5-8 to TRBJ1-4, with D possibly matching TRBD1 (6 bases). The CDR3 consists of 16 residues. The ends were cut back, 2 bases at V and 3 bases at J, with 14 bases in the middle. Germline V gene data show CDR1 as SGHTS and CDR2 as YDEGEE. The CDR3 bases are TGTGCCAGCAGCTTACGGGCGGGACACCCTAATGAAAAACTGTTTCTT. It encodes CASSLRAGHPNEKLFL.

This clonotype was counted between two and nine times. A clone one base away is much larger, so this may be a read error. V usage is TRBV20-1 and J usage is TRBJ2-1, with a possible D match to TRBD2 (6 bases). There are 12 residues in the CDR3. CDR1 DFQATT and CDR2 SNEGSKA come from the germline V gene (reference sequence). CDR3 sequence reads: CSARRGSNEPFF. CDR3 in DNA: TGCAGTGCGAGGCGGGGTTCCAATGAGCCGTTCTTC.

Points on this clonotype: This may stem from a read error, because a much larger clone lies one nucleotide away. The V and J genes are TRBV11-3 and TRBJ2-6, with D tentatively TRBD1 (6 bases). Germline loops: CDR1 SGHNT, CDR2 YENEEA. The CDR3 has 15 amino acids. Trimming took off 5 bases at V and 6 bases at J, with 14 bases between the two ends. The CDR3 region is CASSRTGYAANVLTF. CDR3 nucleotides: TGTGCCAGCAGCCGCACAGGGTATGCGGCCAACGTCCTGACTTTC.

This clonotype occurred many times. The chain couples TRBV11-2 to TRBJ2-7; the match to TRBD2 covers 7 bases. V dropped 1 base and J dropped 3; count of bases not matched to a gene: 6. This CDR3 has 15 residues. CDR1 is SGHAT, CDR2 FQNNGV, per germline. CDR3: CASSLVLSGLYEQYF. CDR3 nucleotides: TGTGCCAGCAGCTTAGTGCTTAGCGGGCTCTACGAGCAGTACTTC.

In regard to this clonotype: A read error is possible here, since a much larger clone lies one base away. The chain is built from TRBV20-1 and TRBJ2-5, with 11 nucleotides matching TRBD2. After removal of 3 bases from V and 4 bases from J, the junction contained 7 bases not matched to a gene. CDR1 and CDR2 from the germline V gene are DFQATT and SNEGSKA (reference sequence). The CDR3 loop spans 15 amino acids. In DNA, the CDR3 is TGCAGTGCTAGGACCCTGACTAGCGGGGCAGAGACCCAGTACTTC. It is translated as CSARTLTSGAETQYF.

The CDR3 reads CASSVDGQGGNTF. CDR3 bases: TGTGCCAGCAGCGTAGACGGACAGGGTGGAAACACCTTC. The chain links TRBV9 to TRBJ1-2; TRBD1 agrees at 8 bases. V lost 0 bases and J lost 12; bases outside the gene matches: 7. Germline CDR1 is SGDLS and CDR2 is YYNGEE. The CDR3 length is 13 residues.

This clonotype was counted many times. The CDR3 loop reads CASSTPLGGHEKLFF. DNA of the CDR3: TGTGCCAGTAGTACGCCCCTCGGGGGACATGAAAAACTGTTTTTT. This rearrangement joins TRBV19 to TRBJ1-4, with D perhaps matching TRBD1 (5 bases). The V end was cut by 4 bases, the J end by 6 bases, with 15 bases between. The length of the CDR3 is 15 residues. The germline gives CDR1 LNHDA, CDR2 SQIVND (reference sequence).

This clonotype was counted many times. The J gene is TRBJ2-3, the V gene TRBV7-3; 10 bases line up with TRBD2. The germline V gene encodes CDR1 SGHTA and CDR2 FQGTGA. CDR3 size: 19 residues. With 5 bases clipped from V and 6 bases from J, the junction kept 20 bases outside the gene matches. The CDR3 reads CASSATGRAGGVSTDTQYF. The CDR3 nucleotides are TGTGCCAGCAGCGCGACAGGCCGAGCGGGAGGGGTTTCAACGGATACGCAGTATTTT.

This clonotype was counted at least ten times. A read error may produce the germline difference seen at one junction end. The chain uses TRBV6-6 and TRBJ1-2; D remains unclear. In germline, CDR1 is MNHNY, CDR2 SVGAGI (reference sequence). This CDR3 has 14 amino acids. CDR3 nucleotides: TGTGCCAGCAGTCACTCGACGTCGACATATGGCTACACCTTC. It yields the protein CASSHSTSTYGYTF.

This clonotype came up many times. The rearrangement links TRBV9 to TRBJ2-1; D gene ambiguous. V lost 2 bases to trimming and J lost 9 bases, with 9 bases between them. CDR1 and CDR2 (germline): SGDLS, YYNGEE. CDR3 length: 12 amino acids. CDR3 coding DNA: TGTGCCAGCAGCGTCACTATGGGTGAGCAGTTCTTC. Translation gives CASSVTMGEQFF. The entire variable domain, with the rest obtained from reference TRBV9 and TRBJ2-1, is as follows: DSGVTQTPKHLITATGQRVTLRCSPRSGDLSVYWYQQSLDQGLQFLIQYYNGEERAKGNILERFSAQQFPDLHSELNLSSLELGDSALYFCASSVTMGEQFFGPGTRLTVL.

Comment on this clonotype: A clone one base away is much larger, so this may be a read error. The gene calls are TRBV5-4 and TRBJ2-7; 7 bases fit TRBD2. Unmatched junction bases numbered 15, after V lost 4 bases and J lost 2 bases. Per germline, CDR1 SGHNT and CDR2 YYREEE (reference sequence). The CDR3 has 17 residues. DNA of the CDR3: TGTGCCAGCAGCCCTCGAGTTACTACGGGAGGCACCTACGAGCAGTACTTC. Protein sequence: CASSPRVTTGGTYEQYF.

For this clonotype: This may be a read error: a much more frequent sequence differs by one nucleotide. The rearrangement joins TRBV19 to TRBJ2-7; D tentatively reads TRBD1 or TRBD2 (5 bases each). Trimming removed 5 bases from V and 1 base from J, with 18 bases in between. The CDR3 contains 16 residues. The germline CDR1 and CDR2 sequences are LNHDA and SQIVND (reference sequence). CDR3 residues: CASSLSGAEMSYEQYF. The CDR3 DNA follows: TGTGCCAGTAGTCTTTCCGGGGCAGAGATGTCCTACGAGCAGTACTTC.

This clonotype occurred many times. This chain connects TRBV5-4 to TRBJ1-2; no reliable D call. This CDR3 has 12 amino acids. The V end was cut by 0 bases, the J end by 7 bases, with 7 bases between. Looked up from germline, CDR1 is SGHNT and CDR2 is YYREEE (reference sequence). The CDR3 here is CASSLDWGGYTF. DNA of the CDR3: TGTGCCAGCAGCTTGGACTGGGGTGGCTACACCTTC.

The rearrangement joins TRBV6-6 to TRBJ1-6; D possibly corresponds to TRBD1 (6 bases). Trimming stripped 5 bases from V and 7 bases from J, with 12 bases between. Germline V gene data show CDR1 as MNHNY and CDR2 as SVGAGI (reference sequence). The length of the CDR3 is 14 residues. The DNA of the CDR3 is TGTGCCAGCAGTCACAGGGCCCCGAATTCACCCCTCCACTTT. This translates into CASSHRAPNSPLHF.

This clonotype was seen ten or more times. This rearrangement joins TRBV19 to TRBJ2-7, with 10 bases that match TRBD1. The V gene end was trimmed by 1 base and the J gene end by 3 bases; junction bases not matched to a gene: 0. The CDR3 is 14 residues long. The V gene's germline CDR1 is LNHDA and CDR2 SQIVND (reference sequence). CDR3 DNA sequence: TGTGCCAGTAGTATAGGGACAGGGGGCTACGAGCAGTACTTC. Translated, it gives CASSIGTGGYEQYF.

This rearrangement joins TRBV10-1 to TRBJ2-6; D tentatively reads TRBD1 or TRBD2 (5 bases each). The CDR3 spans 17 residues. Trimming shortened V by 5 bases and J by 2 bases, and 16 bases separated the two germline ends. Germline-derived CDR1 and CDR2 are WNHNN and SYGVQD (reference sequence). The CDR3 DNA sequence: TGCGCCAGCAGTACGGGGCCTCCGTCTCCTGGGGCCAACGTCCTGACTTTC. It codes for CASSTGPPSPGANVLTF.

As to this clonotype: This may be a read error: a much more frequent sequence differs by one nucleotide. The CDR3 here is CASSQDDFVRGDQPQHF. CDR3 DNA: TGCGCCAGCAGCCAAGACGATTTTGTCCGAGGAGATCAGCCCCAGCATTTT. V is TRBV4-1 and J is TRBJ1-5, with D unclear. The CDR3 is made up of 17 amino acids. Germline CDR1 MGHRA, CDR2 YSYEKL. The V gene lost 0 bases and the J gene lost 5 bases, with 17 bases spanning the gap.

V usage is TRBV4-1 and J usage is TRBJ1-3; 10 bases are shared with TRBD1. This CDR3 has 16 amino acids. CDR1 and CDR2 (germline): MGHRA, YSYEKL. V lost 0 bases to trimming and J lost 9 bases; unmatched junction nucleotides: 8. The chain's CDR3 is CASSQDKGTGVSTIYF. DNA of the CDR3: TGCGCCAGCAGCCAAGATAAAGGGACAGGGGTTAGCACCATATATTTT.